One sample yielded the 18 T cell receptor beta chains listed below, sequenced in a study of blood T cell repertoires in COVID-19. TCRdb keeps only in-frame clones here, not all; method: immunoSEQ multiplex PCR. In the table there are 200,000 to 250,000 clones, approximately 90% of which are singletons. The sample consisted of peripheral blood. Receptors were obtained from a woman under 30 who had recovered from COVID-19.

CDR3 in amino acids: CASSKTSGGTYNEQFF. CDR3 bases: TGTGCCAGCAGTAAGACTAGCGGGGGGACCTACAATGAGCAGTTCTTC. The chain has TRBV25-1 and TRBJ2-1; TRBD2 matches 13 bases. V lost 5 bases and J lost 2; bases outside the gene matches: 3. Looked up from germline, CDR1 is MGHDK and CDR2 is SYGVNS. CDR3 length: 16 amino acids.

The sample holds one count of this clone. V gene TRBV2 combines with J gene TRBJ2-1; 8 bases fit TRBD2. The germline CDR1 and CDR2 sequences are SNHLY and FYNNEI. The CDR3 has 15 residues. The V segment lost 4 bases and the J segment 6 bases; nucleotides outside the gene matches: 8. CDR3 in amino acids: CASSVSSGMFNEQFF. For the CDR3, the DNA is TGTGCCAGCAGTGTGAGTAGCGGGATGTTCAATGAGCAGTTCTTC.

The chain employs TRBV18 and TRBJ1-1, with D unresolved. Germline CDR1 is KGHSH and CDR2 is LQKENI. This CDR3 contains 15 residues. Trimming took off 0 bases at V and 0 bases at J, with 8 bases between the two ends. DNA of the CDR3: TGTGCCAGCTCACCACCTAGGAGATTGAACACTGAAGCTTTCTTT. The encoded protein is CASSPPRRLNTEAFF.

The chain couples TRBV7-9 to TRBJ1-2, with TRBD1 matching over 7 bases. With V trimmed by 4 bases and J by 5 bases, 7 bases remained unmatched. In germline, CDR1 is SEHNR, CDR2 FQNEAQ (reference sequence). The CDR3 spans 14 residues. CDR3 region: CASSSGQEAYGYTF. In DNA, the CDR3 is TGTGCCAGCAGCTCTGGACAGGAAGCGTATGGCTACACCTTC.

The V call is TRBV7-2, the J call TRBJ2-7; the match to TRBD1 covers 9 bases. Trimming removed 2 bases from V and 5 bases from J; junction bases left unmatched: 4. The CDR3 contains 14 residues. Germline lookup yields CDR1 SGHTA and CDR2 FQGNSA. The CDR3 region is CASSLTGGINEQYF. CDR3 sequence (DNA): TGTGCCAGCAGCTTAACAGGGGGCATAAACGAGCAGTACTTC.

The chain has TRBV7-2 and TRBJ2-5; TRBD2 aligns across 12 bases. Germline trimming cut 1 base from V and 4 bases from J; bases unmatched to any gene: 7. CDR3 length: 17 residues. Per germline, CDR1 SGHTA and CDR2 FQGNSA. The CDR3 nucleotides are TGTGCCAGCAGCTTAGGGACTAGCGGGATAACGGGAGAGACCCAGTACTTC. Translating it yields CASSLGTSGITGETQYF. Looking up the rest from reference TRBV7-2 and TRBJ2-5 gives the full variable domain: GAGVSQSPSNKVTEKGKDVELRCDPISGHTALYWYRQSLGQGLEFLIYFQGNSAPDKSGLPSDRFSAERTGGSVSTLTIQRTQQEDSAVYLCASSLGTSGITGETQYFGPGTRLLVL.

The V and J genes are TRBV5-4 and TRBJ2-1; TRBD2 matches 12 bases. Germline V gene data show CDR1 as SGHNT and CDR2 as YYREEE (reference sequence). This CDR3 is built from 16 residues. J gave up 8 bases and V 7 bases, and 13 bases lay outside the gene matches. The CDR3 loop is CASAVTSGRMGDEQFF. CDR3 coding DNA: TGTGCCAGCGCGGTGACTAGCGGGAGAATGGGGGATGAGCAGTTCTTC.

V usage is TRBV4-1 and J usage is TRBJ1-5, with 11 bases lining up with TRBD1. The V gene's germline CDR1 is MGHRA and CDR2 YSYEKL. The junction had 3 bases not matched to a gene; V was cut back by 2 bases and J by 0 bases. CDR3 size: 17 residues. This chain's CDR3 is CASSQPGQGDSNQPQHF. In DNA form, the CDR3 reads TGCGCCAGCAGCCAACCGGGACAGGGGGATAGCAATCAGCCCCAGCATTTT.

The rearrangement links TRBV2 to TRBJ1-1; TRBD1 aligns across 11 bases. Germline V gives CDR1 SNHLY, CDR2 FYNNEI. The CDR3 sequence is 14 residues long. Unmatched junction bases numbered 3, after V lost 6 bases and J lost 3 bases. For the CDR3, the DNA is TGTGCCAGCAGCGGACAGGGGGCCTACACTGAAGCTTTCTTT. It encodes CASSGQGAYTEAFF.

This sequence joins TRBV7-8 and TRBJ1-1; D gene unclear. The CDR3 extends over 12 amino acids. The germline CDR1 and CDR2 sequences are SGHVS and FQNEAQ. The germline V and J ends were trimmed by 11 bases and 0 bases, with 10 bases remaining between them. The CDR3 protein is CADRRMNTEAFF. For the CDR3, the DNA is TGTGCCGACCGGAGGATGAACACTGAAGCTTTCTTT.

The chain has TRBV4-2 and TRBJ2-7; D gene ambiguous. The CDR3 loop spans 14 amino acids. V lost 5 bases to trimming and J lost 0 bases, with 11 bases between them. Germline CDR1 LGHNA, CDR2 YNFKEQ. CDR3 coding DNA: TGTGCCAGCAGCAGGAAGCGTGACTCCTACGAGCAGTACTTC. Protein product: CASSRKRDSYEQYF.

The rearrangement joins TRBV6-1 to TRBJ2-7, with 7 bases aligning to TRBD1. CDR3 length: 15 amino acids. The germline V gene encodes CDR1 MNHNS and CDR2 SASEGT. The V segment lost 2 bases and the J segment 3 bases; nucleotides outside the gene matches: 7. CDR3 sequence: CASSELGDSSYEQYF. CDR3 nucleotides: TGTGCCAGCAGTGAACTGGGGGACAGTAGCTACGAGCAGTACTTC.

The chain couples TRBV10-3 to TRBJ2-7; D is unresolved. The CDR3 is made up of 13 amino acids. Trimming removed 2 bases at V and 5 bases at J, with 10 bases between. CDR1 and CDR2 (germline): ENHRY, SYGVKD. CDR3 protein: CAISERVGDEQYF. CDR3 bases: TGTGCCATCAGTGAGCGGGTAGGCGACGAGCAGTACTTC.

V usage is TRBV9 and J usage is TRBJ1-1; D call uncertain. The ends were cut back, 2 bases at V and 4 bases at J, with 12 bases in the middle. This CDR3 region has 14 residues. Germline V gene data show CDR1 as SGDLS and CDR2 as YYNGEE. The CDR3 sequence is CASSVEGTPTEAFF. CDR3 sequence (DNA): TGTGCCAGCAGCGTGGAGGGAACCCCCACTGAAGCTTTCTTT.

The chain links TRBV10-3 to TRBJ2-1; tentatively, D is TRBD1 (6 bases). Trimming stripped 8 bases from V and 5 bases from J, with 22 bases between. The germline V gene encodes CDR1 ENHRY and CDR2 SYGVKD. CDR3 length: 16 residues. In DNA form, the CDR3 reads TGTGCCATCTTAAGTCGACAGGCCGCTACACACAATGAGCAGTTCTTC. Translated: CAILSRQAATHNEQFF.

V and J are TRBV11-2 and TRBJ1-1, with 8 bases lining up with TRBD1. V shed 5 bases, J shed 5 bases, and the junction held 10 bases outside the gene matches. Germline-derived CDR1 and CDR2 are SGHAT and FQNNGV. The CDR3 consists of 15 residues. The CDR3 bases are TGTGCCAGCAGCCCCCGGACAGGGAGGGATACTGAAGCTTTCTTT. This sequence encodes CASSPRTGRDTEAFF.

This CDR3 reads CASSLQGLGAEAFF. CDR3 in DNA: TGTGCCAGCAGCTTACAGGGTTTGGGCGCTGAAGCTTTCTTT. The chain uses TRBV28 and TRBJ1-1; possible D gene TRBD1, 6 bases. The CDR3 has 14 residues. V lost 6 bases, J lost 6 bases, and 17 bases lay in between. Germline loops: CDR1 MDHEN, CDR2 SYDVKM. Drawing the rest from reference TRBV28 and TRBJ1-1, the complete variable domain is DVKVTQSSRYLVKRTGEKVFLECVQDMDHENMFWYRQDPGLGLRLIYFSYDVKMKEKGDIPEGYSVSREKKERFSLILESASTNQTSMYLCASSLQGLGAEAFFGQGTRLTVV.

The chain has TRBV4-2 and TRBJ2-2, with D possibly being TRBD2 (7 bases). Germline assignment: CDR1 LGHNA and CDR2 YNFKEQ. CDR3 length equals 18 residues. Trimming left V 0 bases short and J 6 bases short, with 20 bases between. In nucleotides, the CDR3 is TGTGCCAGCAGCCAAGATCTTACAGGGAGGGGTAGGGCCGGGGAGCTGTTTTTT. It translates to CASSQDLTGRGRAGELFF.